The sequence of this T cell receptor (beta chain) was determined in a study of T cell responses to AZD1222 COVID-19 vaccine. Overall study context: Second-dose intervals of approximately 4 or approximately 12 weeks were pooled. The study, taken as a whole, reports: At study baseline, merely several AZD1222 recipients were seropositive.

Turning to this clone: What it recognizes is unknown.

Here immunoSEQ multiplex PCR was the method, and the copy in TCRdb shows in-frame clones only, minus some. The sample holds about 88,000 clones, roughly 89% seen once. Germline-derived CDR1 and CDR2 are SGHRS and YFSETQ. There are 12 residues in the CDR3. Unmatched junction bases numbered 1, after V lost 4 bases and J lost 3 bases. The chain is built from TRBV5-1 and TRBJ2-7; TRBD1 aligns across 7 bases. The sequence derives from an adult in good health. The sample was peripheral blood, taken on day 0 of AZD1222 vaccination. CDR3 coding DNA: TGCGCCAGCAGCGGGGACAGCTACGAGCAGTACTTC. This gives the protein CASSGDSYEQYF.